The 23 T cell receptor beta chains below all came from one sample that was sequenced in a study of long-term antiretroviral therapy in people with HIV. Survey level was the resolution at which the v3.0 immunoSEQ assay ran. Some clones are missing from TCRdb's copy, which holds only in-frame ones; the method was immunoSEQ multiplex PCR. The data hold more than 25,000 clones, with about 88% observed a single time. Material: unsorted PBMCs, obtained 2 years after starting antiretroviral therapy. These receptors came from a man between 50 and 59 years old with HIV.

This chain connects TRBV7-6 to TRBJ2-3, with D uncertain. The CDR3 sequence is 13 residues long. V was trimmed by 5 bases and J by 0 bases, leaving 6 bases between them. Germline loops: CDR1 SGHVS, CDR2 FNYEAQ. CDR3 sequence (DNA): TGTGCCAGCAGCCAAGGGAGCACAGATACGCAGTATTTT. Translating gives CASSQGSTDTQYF.

The chain carries TRBV2 and TRBJ1-2, with D possibly being TRBD1 (5 bases). Trimming removed 6 bases at V and 6 bases at J, with 11 bases between. From germline, CDR1 is SNHLY and CDR2 FYNNEI. The CDR3 is 12 residues long. The CDR3 loop is CASRKWGDGYTF. The DNA of the CDR3 is TGTGCCAGCAGAAAGTGGGGGGATGGCTACACCTTC.

V gene TRBV6-5 combines with J gene TRBJ1-2; possible D gene TRBD1, 5 bases. Germline lookup yields CDR1 MNHEY and CDR2 SVGAGI. The V and J ends lost 7 bases and 3 bases respectively, with 12 bases between them. The CDR3 contains 13 residues. The CDR3 nucleotides are TGTGCCAGCACGACGGGAGGGGACTATGGCTACACCTTC. Its translation: CASTTGGDYGYTF.

This chain connects TRBV2 to TRBJ1-1; D not resolved. Germline lookup yields CDR1 SNHLY and CDR2 FYNNEI. Between the trimmed V and J ends, which lost 6 bases and 1 base, there was a span of 12 bases. The length of the CDR3 is 14 residues. CDR3 region: CASSRRVGNTEAFF. The CDR3 DNA reads as TGTGCCAGCAGCCGGCGGGTAGGGAACACTGAAGCTTTCTTT.

The J gene is TRBJ1-2, the V gene TRBV6-6; D ambiguous. The CDR3 contains 13 residues. Germline loops: CDR1 MNHNY, CDR2 SVGAGI (reference sequence). Deletions cut 4 bases from V and 4 bases from J, with 10 bases between. The CDR3 nucleotides are TGTGCCAGCAGTTCAAAGGGAATCTATGGCTACACCTTC. This sequence encodes CASSSKGIYGYTF.

This chain links TRBV7-9 with TRBJ2-5; D unclear. Per the germline V gene, CDR1 is SEHNR and CDR2 is FQNEAQ (reference sequence). Trimming stripped 5 bases from V and 3 bases from J, with 7 bases between. This CDR3 comprises 12 residues. In DNA, the CDR3 is TGTGCCAGCAGCCCCGGAAAAGAGACCCAGTACTTC. Its protein product is CASSPGKETQYF.

The count of this clone is one. This chain connects TRBV30 to TRBJ2-1, with D perhaps TRBD1 (6 bases). V shed 5 bases and J shed 8 bases, with 10 bases lying between them. The CDR3 length is 11 residues. Germline V gives CDR1 GTSNPN, CDR2 SVGIG (reference sequence). The CDR3 protein is CAWLKGDEQFF. CDR3 in DNA: TGTGCCTGGCTTAAGGGGGATGAGCAGTTCTTC.

This clone was counted only a few times. The CDR3 nucleotides read TGTGCCAGCAGCGTAGGAGATAATCAGCCCCAGCATTTT. Translated: CASSVGDNQPQHF. This chain links TRBV9 with TRBJ1-5; D remains unclear. The CDR3 runs 13 residues. Trimming removed 0 bases from V and 4 bases from J, with 5 bases in between. Germline assignment: CDR1 SGDLS and CDR2 YYNGEE.

This CDR3 is CASSLMLTAESYEQYF. DNA of the CDR3: TGTGCCAGCAGCTTAATGCTCACGGCAGAAAGCTACGAGCAGTACTTC. The chain recombines TRBV13 with TRBJ2-7; no reliable D call. The germline gives CDR1 PRHDT, CDR2 FYEKMQ (reference sequence). The CDR3 runs to 16 residues. V dropped 2 bases and J dropped 3 bases, with 17 bases sitting between them.

This chain uses TRBV6-6 with TRBJ1-2, with 9 bases fitting TRBD1. The CDR3 totals 14 residues. V lost 6 bases, J lost 5 bases, and 7 bases stayed unmatched. Looked up from germline, CDR1 is MNHNY and CDR2 is SVGAGI (reference sequence). In DNA form, the CDR3 reads TGTGCCAGCAGCGCCCTTGGGACAGGGTATGGCTACACCTTC. Protein sequence: CASSALGTGYGYTF.

Only one count was recorded for this clone. CDR3 coding DNA: TGTGCCATCCAAACAGTCATGGGACAGTATAACTCTGGGGCCAACGTCCTGACTTTC. Amino acids: CAIQTVMGQYNSGANVLTF. The V call is TRBV10-3, the J call TRBJ2-6; 7 nucleotides match TRBD1. The trim removed 8 bases at V and 0 bases at J, leaving 16 bases unmatched. The germline CDR1 and CDR2 sequences are ENHRY and SYGVKD. CDR3 length: 19 amino acids.

In its sample, this clone was seen once. The genes are TRBV10-3 and TRBJ1-5; no reliable D call. The CDR3 is made up of 14 amino acids. Trimming cost V 8 bases and J 1 base, with 12 bases left between them. Germline V CDR1 and CDR2: ENHRY, SYGVKD. The CDR3, as DNA: TGTGCCATCGGCGAGGGTCTCAGCAATCAGCCCCAGCATTTT. Encoded protein: CAIGEGLSNQPQHF.

J is TRBJ1-2 and V is TRBV28; 7 nucleotides agree with TRBD1. V lost 8 bases, J lost 0 bases, and 6 bases stayed unmatched. Germline values: CDR1 MDHEN, CDR2 SYDVKM. The CDR3 sequence is 14 residues long. CDR3 coding DNA: TGTGCCAGCGGGGGGACAGTAGCTAACTATGGCTACACCTTC. It yields the protein CASGGTVANYGYTF.

V and J are TRBV5-4 and TRBJ2-2; D is possibly TRBD1 (6 bases). Trimming took off 0 bases at V and 1 base at J, with 13 bases between the two ends. The V gene's germline CDR1 is SGHNT and CDR2 YYREEE (reference sequence). This CDR3 has 17 residues. CDR3 DNA sequence: TGTGCCAGCAGCTTGGCCCCAGGACAGAAGAACACCGGGGAGCTGTTTTTT. Its protein is CASSLAPGQKNTGELFF. The full variable domain, rest sourced from reference TRBV5-4 and TRBJ2-2, is ETGVTQSPTHLIKTRGQQVTLRCSSQSGHNTVSWYQQALGQGPQFIFQYYREEENGRGNFPPRFSGLQFPNYSSELNVNALELDDSALYLCASSLAPGQKNTGELFFGEGSRLTVL.

The gene calls are TRBV7-3 and TRBJ2-7; possible D gene TRBD2, 7 bases. Trimming left V 4 bases short and J 2 bases short, with 15 bases between. The CDR3 has 15 amino acids. The germline V gene encodes CDR1 SGHTA and CDR2 FQGTGA. CDR3 sequence: CASSSKGGGPYEQYF. The CDR3 nucleotides are TGTGCCAGCAGCTCTAAAGGCGGGGGCCCCTACGAGCAGTACTTC. The variable domain in full, completed from reference TRBV7-3 and TRBJ2-7, reads GAGVSQTPSNKVTEKGKYVELRCDPISGHTALYWYRQSLGQGPEFLIYFQGTGAADDSGLPNDRFFAVRPEGSVSTLKIQRTERGDSAVYLCASSSKGGGPYEQYFGPGTRLTVT.

This clone has just one count. The V gene is TRBV10-3, the J gene TRBJ1-1; D is perhaps TRBD1 (5 bases). Deletions cut 4 bases from V and 6 bases from J, with 24 bases between. This CDR3 spans 17 amino acids. Per the germline V gene, CDR1 is ENHRY and CDR2 is SYGVKD. CDR3: CAISGRRGGGYGPEAFF. The DNA for the CDR3 is TGTGCCATCAGTGGACGGCGCGGGGGGGGGTATGGACCTGAAGCTTTCTTT.

The chain joins TRBV7-9 to TRBJ1-1; D is unresolved. The V end was cut by 1 base, the J end by 6 bases, with 15 bases between. Per germline, CDR1 SEHNR and CDR2 FQNEAQ (reference sequence). This CDR3 has 15 residues. In nucleotides, the CDR3 is TGTGCCAGCAGCTTAGGTCTAACGGCAAATCCTGAAGCTTTCTTT. Encoded protein: CASSLGLTANPEAFF.

This sequence joins TRBV7-9 and TRBJ1-1; D is unresolved. Germline CDR1 is SEHNR and CDR2 is FQNEAQ (reference sequence). Trimming shortened V by 1 base and J by 5 bases, and 14 bases separated the two germline ends. This CDR3 is built from 15 residues. The CDR3 loop is CASSLESAVGTEAFF. CDR3 sequence (DNA): TGTGCCAGCAGCTTAGAGTCTGCAGTCGGGACTGAAGCTTTCTTT.

The J gene is TRBJ1-1, the V gene TRBV10-2, with TRBD1 as a possible D gene (5 bases). V shed 0 bases and J shed 1 base, with 6 bases lying between them. The CDR3 totals 14 residues. The germline CDR1 and CDR2 sequences are WSHSY and SAAADI. CDR3 in amino acids: CASSESGGNTEAFF. CDR3 sequence (DNA): TGCGCCAGCAGTGAGTCGGGGGGGAACACTGAAGCTTTCTTT.

The chain links TRBV25-1 to TRBJ1-2; the D gene is possibly TRBD1 (6 bases). CDR1 is MGHDK, CDR2 SYGVNS, per germline. The CDR3 runs 15 residues. V was shortened by 5 bases and J by 3 bases, with 16 bases between the two germline ends. CDR3 coding DNA: TGTGCCAGCAGTTCACCTACCAGGGGCGACTATGGCTACACCTTC. Amino acid sequence: CASSSPTRGDYGYTF.

A single count supports this clone. This chain connects TRBV21-1 to TRBJ1-6. TRBV21-1 is a listed pseudogene. CDR3 length: 12 amino acids. CDR3 coding DNA: TGTGCCAGCAGTGGACGAAATTCACCCCTCCACTTT. The encoded protein is CASSGRNSPLHF.

J is TRBJ2-5 and V is TRBV5-1; TRBD1 matches 7 bases. Germline V gene lookup returns CDR1 SGHRS and CDR2 YFSETQ. J lost 2 bases, V lost 4 bases, and 5 bases had no gene match. This CDR3 comprises 14 residues. The DNA for the CDR3 is TGCGCCAGCAGCCCCAGGACAGGACAAGAGACCCAGTACTTC. Translated: CASSPRTGQETQYF.

The V and J genes are TRBV7-2 and TRBJ2-1, with D perhaps TRBD1 (5 bases). The CDR3 runs to 17 residues. The V end was cut by 1 base, the J end by 1 base, with 14 bases between. CDR1 is SGHTA and CDR2 is FQGNSA in the germline V gene. CDR3 in DNA: TGTGCCAGCAGCTTAGTGGGAAGGGGCGATTCCTACAATGAGCAGTTCTTC. This gives the protein CASSLVGRGDSYNEQFF.